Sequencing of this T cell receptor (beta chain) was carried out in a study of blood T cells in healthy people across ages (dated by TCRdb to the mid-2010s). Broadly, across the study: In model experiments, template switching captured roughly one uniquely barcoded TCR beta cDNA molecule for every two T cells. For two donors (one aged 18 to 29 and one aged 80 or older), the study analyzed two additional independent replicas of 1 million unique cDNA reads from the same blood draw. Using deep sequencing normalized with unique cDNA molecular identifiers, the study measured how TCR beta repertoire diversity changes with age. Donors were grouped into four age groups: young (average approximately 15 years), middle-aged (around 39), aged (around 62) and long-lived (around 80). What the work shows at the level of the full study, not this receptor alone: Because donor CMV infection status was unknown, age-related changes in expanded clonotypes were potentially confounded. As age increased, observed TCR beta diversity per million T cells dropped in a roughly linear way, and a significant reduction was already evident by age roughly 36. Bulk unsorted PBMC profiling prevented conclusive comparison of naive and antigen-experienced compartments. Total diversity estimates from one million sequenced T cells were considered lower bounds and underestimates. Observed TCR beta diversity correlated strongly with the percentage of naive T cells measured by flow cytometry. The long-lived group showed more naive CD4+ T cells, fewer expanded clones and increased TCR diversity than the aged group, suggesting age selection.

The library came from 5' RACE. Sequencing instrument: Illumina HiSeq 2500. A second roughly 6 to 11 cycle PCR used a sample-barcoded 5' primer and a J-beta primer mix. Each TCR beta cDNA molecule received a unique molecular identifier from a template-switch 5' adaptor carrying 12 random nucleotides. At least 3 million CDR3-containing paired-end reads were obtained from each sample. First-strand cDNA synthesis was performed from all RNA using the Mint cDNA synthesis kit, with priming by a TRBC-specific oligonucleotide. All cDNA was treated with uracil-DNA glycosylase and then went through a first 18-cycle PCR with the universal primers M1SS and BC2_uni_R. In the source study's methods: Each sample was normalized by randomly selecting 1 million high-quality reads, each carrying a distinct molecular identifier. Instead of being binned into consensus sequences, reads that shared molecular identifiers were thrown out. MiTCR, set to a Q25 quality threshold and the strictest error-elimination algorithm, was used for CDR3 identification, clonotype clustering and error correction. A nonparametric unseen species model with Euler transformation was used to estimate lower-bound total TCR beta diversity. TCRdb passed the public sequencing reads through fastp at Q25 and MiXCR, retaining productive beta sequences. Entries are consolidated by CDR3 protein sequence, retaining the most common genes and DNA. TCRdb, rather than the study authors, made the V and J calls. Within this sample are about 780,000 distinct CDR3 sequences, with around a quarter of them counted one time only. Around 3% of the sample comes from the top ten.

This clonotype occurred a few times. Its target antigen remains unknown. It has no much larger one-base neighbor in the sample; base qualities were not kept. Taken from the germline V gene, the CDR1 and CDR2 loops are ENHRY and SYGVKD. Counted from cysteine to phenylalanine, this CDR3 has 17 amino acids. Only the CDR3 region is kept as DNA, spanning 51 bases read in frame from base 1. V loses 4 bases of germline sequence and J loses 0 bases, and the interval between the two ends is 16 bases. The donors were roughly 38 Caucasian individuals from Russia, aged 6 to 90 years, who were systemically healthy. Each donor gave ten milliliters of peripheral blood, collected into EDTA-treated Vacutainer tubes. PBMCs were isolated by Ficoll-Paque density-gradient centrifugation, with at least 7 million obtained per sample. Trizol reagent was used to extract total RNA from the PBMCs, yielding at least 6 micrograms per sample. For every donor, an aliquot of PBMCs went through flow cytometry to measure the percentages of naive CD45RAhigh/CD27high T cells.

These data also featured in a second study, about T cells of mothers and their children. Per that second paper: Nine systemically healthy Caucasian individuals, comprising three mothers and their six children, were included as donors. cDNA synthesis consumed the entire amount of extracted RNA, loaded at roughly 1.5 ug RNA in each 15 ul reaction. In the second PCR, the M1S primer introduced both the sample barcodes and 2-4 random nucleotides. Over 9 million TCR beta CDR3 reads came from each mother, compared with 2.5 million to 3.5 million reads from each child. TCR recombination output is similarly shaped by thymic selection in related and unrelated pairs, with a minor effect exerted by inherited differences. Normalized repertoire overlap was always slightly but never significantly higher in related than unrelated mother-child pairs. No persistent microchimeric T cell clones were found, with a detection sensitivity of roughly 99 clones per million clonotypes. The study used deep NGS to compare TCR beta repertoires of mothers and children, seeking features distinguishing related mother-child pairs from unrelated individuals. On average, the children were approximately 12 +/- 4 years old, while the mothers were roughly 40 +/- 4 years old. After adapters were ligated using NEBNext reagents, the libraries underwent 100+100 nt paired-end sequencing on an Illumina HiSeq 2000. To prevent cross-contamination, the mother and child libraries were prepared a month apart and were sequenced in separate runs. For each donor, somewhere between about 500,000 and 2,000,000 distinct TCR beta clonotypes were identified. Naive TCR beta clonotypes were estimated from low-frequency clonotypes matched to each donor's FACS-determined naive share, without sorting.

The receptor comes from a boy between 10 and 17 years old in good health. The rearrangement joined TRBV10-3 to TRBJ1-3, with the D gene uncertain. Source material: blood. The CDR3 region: CAISVRLDSRSGNTIYF. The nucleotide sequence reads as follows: TGTGCCATCAGTGTCCGGCTGGATTCCCGCTCTGGAAACACCATATATTTT.